This T cell receptor (beta chain) was observed in a study of blood T cell repertoires in COVID-19. Study in general: The study drew acute and convalescent COVID-19 samples from the United States, Italy and Spain.

The table came from immunoSEQ multiplex PCR; TCRdb's copy has only in-frame clones and leaves some out. The table has 200,000 to 250,000 clones, approximately 81% seen once. In germline, CDR1 is MNHEY, CDR2 SVGAGI. CDR3 length: 14 residues. V lost 6 bases and J 0 bases, leaving 9 bases between the germline ends. The chain recombines TRBV6-5 with TRBJ1-3; tentative D call: TRBD1 (5 bases). The material sequenced was peripheral blood. The receptor was derived from a woman aged 55-69 years who had recovered from COVID-19. This CDR3 reads CASSRGGSGNTIYF. The CDR3 DNA sequence: TGTGCCAGCAGCCGCGGGGGCTCTGGAAACACCATATATTTT.